This T cell receptor beta chain stems from a study of identical twins. The CDR3 covers 16 residues. Germline V gene lookup returns CDR1 MDHEN and CDR2 SYDVKM. TCRdb itself ran the 5' RACE reads through MiXCR, one entry per CDR3 protein. In the table there are around 1.7 million distinct CDR3 sequences, around a third of which are singletons. This clonotype was detected once. This receptor was taken from a newborn girl in good health. The sample comprised cord blood. This sequence joins TRBV28 and TRBJ2-7, with D tentatively TRBD1 or TRBD2 (6 bases each). The J call may be wrong; the DNA end is better matched by TRBJ2-4. The CDR3 DNA is TGTGCCAGCAGCACCCCGGGGGCAGGCTTCAAAAACATTCAGTACTTC. This sequence encodes CASSTPGAGFKNIQYF.